These 19 T cell receptor beta chains originate from one sample sequenced in a study of T-cell reconstitution after alpha-beta-depleted transplantation in children. During its preparation, the TCRbeta library received unique molecular identifiers. TCRdb analysed the PCR reads with MiXCR anew, one entry per CDR3 protein. The sample consists of 580,000 or so distinct CDR3 sequences, roughly 23% of them appearing once. Here the sequenced sample was PBMCs, mostly from graft donor cells, taken 360 days after TCRalphabeta/CD19-depleted stem cell transplant. The receptors stem from a boy younger than two who had a stem cell transplant for acute myeloid leukemia, so the T cells may come from the graft donor.

In its sample, this clonotype was seen once. V gene TRBV5-6 combines with J gene TRBJ2-7; D is unclear. Between the trimmed V and J ends, which lost 1 base and 9 bases, there was a span of 23 bases. The CDR3 length is 16 residues. CDR1 SGHDT and CDR2 YYEEEE come from the germline V gene. The CDR3 sequence: CASSLSAGQNINGQYV. CDR3 in DNA: TGTGCCAGCAGCTTGTCGGCCGGCCAAAATATTAATGGGCAGTACGTC.

This clonotype turned up a few times. CDR3 sequence: CASGRTNQPQHF. The CDR3 nucleotides are TGTGCCAGCGGCCGAACCAATCAGCCCCAGCATTTT. The chain links TRBV12-3 or TRBV12-4 to TRBJ1-5; D uncertain. Trimming took off 8 bases at V and 3 bases at J, with 8 bases between the two ends. The CDR3 has 12 amino acids.

This clonotype has a count of ten or more. The genes are TRBV11-3 and TRBJ2-4; the match to TRBD1 covers 7 bases. The CDR3 contains 17 residues. With V trimmed by 8 bases and J by 3 bases, 16 bases remained unmatched. From germline, CDR1 is SGHNT and CDR2 YENEEA. For the CDR3, the DNA is TGTGCCAGCTCCCGGTCCCCGACAGGGTTCGTCAAAAACATTCAGTACTTC. This gives the protein CASSRSPTGFVKNIQYF. Drawing the rest from reference TRBV11-3 and TRBJ2-4, the complete variable domain is EAGVVQSPRYKIIEKKQPVAFWCNPISGHNTLYWYLQNLGQGPELLIRYENEEAVDDSQLPKDRFSAERLKGVDSTLKIQPAELGDSAVYLCASSRSPTGFVKNIQYFGAGTRLSVL.

This chain connects TRBV24-1 to TRBJ2-1, with 9 bases identical to TRBD2. J gave up 4 bases and V 3 bases, and 9 bases lay outside the gene matches. This CDR3 contains 17 residues. CDR1 is KGHDR and CDR2 is SFDVKD in the germline V gene. CDR3 loop: CATSDPGPSGAYNEQFF. Here the CDR3 DNA reads TGTGCCACCAGTGATCCTGGGCCTAGCGGGGCATACAATGAGCAGTTCTTC.

This sequence joins TRBV20-1 and TRBJ1-1; 7 bases fit TRBD1. Per the germline V gene, CDR1 is DFQATT and CDR2 is SNEGSKA (reference sequence). This CDR3 region has 16 residues. V gave up 3 bases and J gave up 1 base; unmatched junction bases: 11. The CDR3 DNA reads as TGCAGTGCTAGTCCCCCCCAGGGGGGGGCGAACACTGAAGCTTTCTTT. This gives the protein CSASPPQGGANTEAFF.

The V gene is TRBV29-1, the J gene TRBJ2-1; D is ambiguous. The CDR3 length is 12 residues. V gave up 7 bases and J gave up 7 bases, with 14 bases separating them. The germline V gene encodes CDR1 SQVTM and CDR2 ANQGSEA. The CDR3 protein is CSGTGPENEQFF. The CDR3 DNA follows: TGCAGCGGGACCGGGCCTGAGAATGAGCAGTTCTTC.

There are many counts of this clonotype. DNA of the CDR3: TGTGCCAGCAGTTTGTCGGGGGGCCTCGGGAATGAGCAGTTCTTC. It translates to CASSLSGGLGNEQFF. The chain uses TRBV12-3 or TRBV12-4 and TRBJ2-1, with a weak D call TRBD2 (7 bases). This CDR3 is 15 amino acids long. The V gene lost 3 bases and the J gene lost 7 bases, with 16 bases spanning the gap.

The rearrangement uses TRBV10-3 and TRBJ1-1; D unclear. Germline V gives CDR1 ENHRY, CDR2 SYGVKD. The CDR3 length is 13 residues. V dropped 4 bases and J dropped 4 bases, with 10 bases sitting between them. CDR3 loop: CAISAKGGTEAFF. CDR3 in DNA: TGTGCCATCAGTGCGAAGGGCGGCACTGAAGCTTTCTTT.

This clonotype was counted ten times or more. This sequence joins TRBV6-5 and TRBJ1-1; no firm D call. This CDR3 is 15 amino acids long. Deletions cut 3 bases from V and 1 base from J, with 12 bases between. Germline CDR1 MNHEY, CDR2 SVGAGI. CDR3 protein: CASSYRDGPNTEAFF. CDR3 nucleotides: TGTGCCAGCAGTTATCGAGACGGACCGAACACTGAAGCTTTCTTT.

The rearrangement uses TRBV20-1 and TRBJ2-2; D perhaps matches TRBD2 (6 bases). CDR3 length equals 15 residues. Trimming pared 0 bases from V and 5 bases from J, leaving 13 bases between. The germline V gene encodes CDR1 DFQATT and CDR2 SNEGSKA (reference sequence). Written as DNA, the CDR3 is TGCAGTGCTAGAGATACGAAGGGGAGGACCGGGGAGCTGTTTTTT. Its protein product is CSARDTKGRTGELFF.

This clonotype was observed at least ten times. The chain recombines TRBV5-1 with TRBJ2-3; TRBD2 aligns across 7 bases. Germline CDR1 SGHRS, CDR2 YFSETQ. This CDR3 has 14 residues. V lost 0 bases and J lost 6; bases outside the gene matches: 4. The CDR3 is CASSLEGGVDTQYF. The CDR3 DNA follows: TGCGCCAGCAGCTTGGAGGGAGGGGTCGATACGCAGTATTTT. The entire variable domain, with the rest obtained from reference TRBV5-1 and TRBJ2-3, is as follows: KAGVTQTPRYLIKTRGQQVTLSCSPISGHRSVSWYQQTPGQGLQFLFEYFSETQRNKGNFPGRFSGRQFSNSRSEMNVSTLELGDSALYLCASSLEGGVDTQYFGPGTRLTVL.

This clonotype showed up many times. The chain has TRBV5-1 and TRBJ2-1; D might be TRBD1 or TRBD2, each matching 5 bases. The CDR3 consists of 14 residues. CDR1 and CDR2 from the germline V gene are SGHRS and YFSETQ. V lost 4 bases and J lost 8, with 16 bases in between. The CDR3 region is CASSHGPRGDEQFF. For the CDR3, the DNA is TGCGCCAGCAGCCATGGCCCTCGGGGCGATGAGCAGTTCTTC.

This rearrangement joins TRBV7-9 to TRBJ1-4; D is unresolved. Germline CDR1 and CDR2: SEHNR and FQNEAQ (reference sequence). This CDR3 comprises 12 residues. Deletions cut 1 base from V and 10 bases from J, with 7 bases between. Here the CDR3 DNA reads TGTGCCAGCAGCTTAGAGGGCTTAAAACTGTTTTTT. Translated: CASSLEGLKLFF.

The chain combines TRBV12-3 or TRBV12-4 with TRBJ1-2; D call uncertain. This CDR3 comprises 14 residues. V lost 2 bases and J lost 4, with 11 bases in between. The DNA for the CDR3 is TGTGCCAGCAGTTTACCTCAGGTCCTCTATGGCTACACCTTC. This gives the protein CASSLPQVLYGYTF.

This sequence joins TRBV4-2 and TRBJ2-3; unclear D gene. CDR1 and CDR2 (germline): LGHNA, YNFKEQ. Deletions cut 0 bases from V and 4 bases from J, with 8 bases between. The CDR3 consists of 14 residues. In DNA, the CDR3 is TGTGCCAGCAGCCAAGAGTTCCGTCCAGATACGCAGTATTTT. Protein sequence: CASSQEFRPDTQYF.

This clonotype was counted ten times or more. V gene TRBV21-1 combines with J gene TRBJ1-2; the table's D gene call, TRBD1, was not cross checked with the DNA. TRBV21-1 is classified as a pseudogene. The CDR3 totals 14 residues. The chain's CDR3 is CASNGRQNVYGYTF. Written as DNA, the CDR3 is TGTGCCAGCAATGGGAGACAGAACGTCTATGGCTACACCTTC.

Many counts were recorded for this clonotype. V gene TRBV7-6 combines with J gene TRBJ2-7, with a possible D match to TRBD2 (6 bases). This CDR3 is 18 amino acids long. With 0 bases removed from V and 5 bases from J, the gap between germline ends came to 23 bases. Germline V gene sequence: CDR1 SGHVS, CDR2 FNYEAQ. CDR3 nucleotide sequence: TGTGCCAGCAGCTTAGCGCAGTATTCGTTGGGGGGAAAGCACGAGCAGTACTTC. Protein sequence: CASSLAQYSLGGKHEQYF.

This clonotype was counted between two and nine times. This chain joins TRBV4-3 and TRBJ1-2; D is perhaps TRBD1 (5 bases). Germline V gene sequence: CDR1 LGHNA, CDR2 YSLEER. The V end lost 0 bases, the J end lost 1 base, and 9 bases lay between the germline ends. The CDR3 runs to 15 residues. This CDR3 is CASSQEHRNNYGYTF. The CDR3 bases are TGCGCCAGCAGCCAAGAGCACAGGAATAACTATGGCTACACCTTC.

This clonotype was detected a few times. The rearrangement joins TRBV20-1 to TRBJ1-1, with D possibly matching TRBD1 (5 bases). Trimming removed 3 bases from V and 7 bases from J, with 15 bases in between. This CDR3 is 13 amino acids long. The germline V gene encodes CDR1 DFQATT and CDR2 SNEGSKA (reference sequence). The CDR3 region has the DNA TGCAGTGCTAGGAGGCAGGGAGCGGGTGAAGCTTTCTTT. Its translation is CSARRQGAGEAFF.